This TCR beta chain was profiled in a study of PD-1 blockade in classical Hodgkin lymphoma. Libraries were prepared by immunoSEQ multiplex PCR; TCRdb keeps only in-frame clonotypes and omits some of them. The data hold approximately 18,000 clones, with approximately 60% observed a single time. Germline loops: CDR1 LNHDA, CDR2 SQIVND (reference sequence). J was trimmed by 5 bases and V by 5 bases; bases with no gene match: 9. The CDR3 runs 15 residues. Only a few counts were recorded for this clone. Every patient had relapsed following autologous stem cell transplantation, and cohorts differed in brentuximab vedotin exposure.

Here the sequenced sample was peripheral blood mononuclear cells (PBMCs), taken before the second cycle of nivolumab. This clonotype was sampled from a human donor with classical Hodgkin lymphoma. The chain links TRBV19 to TRBJ2-5, with TRBD1 matching 9 bases. The CDR3 nucleotides read TGTGCCAGTAGTGAAAGACAGGGGGGCCGCGAGACCCAGTACTTC. This sequence encodes CASSERQGGRETQYF.